A selection of T cell receptor beta chains follows, all from one sample in a study of T-cell reconstitution after alpha-beta-depleted transplantation in children. TCRdb itself ran the PCR reads through MiXCR, one entry per CDR3 protein. The data hold 400,000 to 450,000 distinct CDR3 sequences, with around two fifths observed a single time. The source material was PBMCs, sampled before TCRalphabeta/CD19-depleted stem cell transplant. These receptors originate from a girl aged 2-10 years with aplastic anemia, due to receive a stem cell transplant. Each CDR3 is given without its conserved first and last residue. D genes are given only for firm matches.

J gene | D gene | V gene | CDR3 protein
TRBJ2-1 | - | TRBV12-3/TRBV12-4 | ASGEGVTDEQF
TRBJ1-6 | - | TRBV7-9 | ASSSGSALH
TRBJ2-1 | - | TRBV10-3 | AISVGSYEQF
TRBJ1-6 | TRBD1 | TRBV15 | ATSRVDRGNSPLH
TRBJ2-3 | - | TRBV11-2 | ASSLRHRTLGSDTQY
TRBJ2-7 | TRBD2 | TRBV6-1 | ASRGLGGYEQY
TRBJ1-5 | - | TRBV18 | ASSPLQGGNQPQH
TRBJ1-2 | TRBD1 | TRBV5-1 | ASTGTGGGYT
TRBJ2-3 | TRBD2 | TRBV7-2 | ASSLRLAGGLTDTQY
TRBJ2-3 | - | TRBV28 | ASSLGPTGGDTQY
TRBJ2-7 | - | TRBV12-3/TRBV12-4 | ASIPPPAHESEQY
TRBJ2-2 | TRBD2 | TRBV20-1 | SARVGISGSHTGELF
TRBJ1-1 | - | TRBV28 | ASPPSRGEAEAF
TRBJ2-1 | - | TRBV5-4 | ASSLDGVREQF
TRBJ2-3 | - | TRBV19 | ASSPRSSADTQY
TRBJ2-3 | TRBD1 | TRBV12-3/TRBV12-4 | ASSPRGSLLTDTQY
TRBJ2-7 | - | TRBV5-5 | ASSLGTASEQY
TRBJ2-1 | TRBD2 | TRBV20-1 | SARDSFAGLASNEQF
TRBJ1-5 | - | TRBV28 | ASSFGLRVRSNQPQH
TRBJ2-5 | TRBD2 | TRBV11-2 | ASSALLAGGQETQY
TRBJ2-7 | TRBD2 | TRBV9 | ASSALAGSSYEQY
TRBJ2-3 | TRBD2 | TRBV29-1 | SVRRGGTDTQY
TRBJ1-2 | TRBD1 | TRBV20-1 | SAGGTGEGYT
TRBJ2-3 | TRBD2 | TRBV18 | ASSPLAGTPDTQY
TRBJ2-3 | TRBD2 | TRBV6-1 | ASSLGGRTDTQY
TRBJ2-7 | - | TRBV28 | ASSSGLRGYEQY